This T cell receptor beta chain stems from a study of blood T cell repertoires in COVID-19. Study in general: In each case, the material was cDNA or gDNA derived from T cells, B-cell-depleted T cells, or PBMCs.

Original methodology: Researchers report that nucleated cell counts were estimated from reference gene primer amplification. Method: immunoSEQ multiplex PCR; TCRdb's copy keeps in-frame clones and lacks some. That table gives V, J and clone size, and the DNA gave D and trimming. The sample carries more than 250,000 clones, about 91% recorded once. The germline gives CDR1 SGHVS, CDR2 FQNEAQ. This CDR3 contains 14 residues. Trimming removed 5 bases at V and 4 bases at J, with 14 bases between. The rearrangement links TRBV7-8 to TRBJ1-1; D is uncertain. This clonotype was sampled from a woman aged 40 to 55 with acute COVID-19. The specimen sequenced was PBMCs or T cells enriched from blood (not recorded which). The CDR3 bases are TGTGCCAGCAGCCCGGAGCTCGAGGTCACTGAAGCTTTCTTT. Translation gives CASSPELEVTEAFF.